The T cell receptor (beta chain) described here comes from a study of blood T cell repertoires in COVID-19 (dated by TCRdb to 2020 to 2021). The study in broad terms: Collaborator samples came from the United States, Italy and Spain and covered acute and convalescent phases of COVID-19. The material from the prospective study consisted of cDNA or gDNA derived from T cells, B-cell-depleted T cells, or PBMCs. Subjects who had been exposed to COVID-19, were actively infected with it, or had recovered from it provided the deeply sampled blood TCRbeta repertoires that made up the dataset. The repertoires were made available in a free public database intended to serve as a resource for research on the immune response to SARS-CoV-2. The samples were drawn from the first 160 participants of the ongoing ImmuneRACE study and from 1,254 subjects provided by 6 global collaborators. The sample metadata nearly always contained a de-identified subject ID, COVID-19 status, age in years and sex. Where available, HLA class I and class II types were obtained from metadata supplied by the sample provider rather than from assay-based typing.

TCRbeta CDR3 regions were amplified from genomic DNA using the immunoSEQ Assay, a bias-controlled multiplex PCR. On the study's bioinformatics: Nucleated cell counts per sample were estimated from amplification of reference gene primers within the assay. To quantify the absolute abundance of each unique TCRbeta CDR3 rearrangement, sequence reads were collapsed and filtered. For each sample, productive Simpson clonality was calculated by taking the square root of Simpson's diversity index across productive rearrangements. TCRdb stores this immuneACCESS table with in-frame sequences only. Part of the clones is absent; in the studies checked, under half of the shortfall reflects unresolved V genes, and no reason is known for the rest. V and J calls and clone size come straight from that table; D and trimming were deduced from the DNA. This sample gives 200,000 to 250,000 clones in total; roughly 85% of them show up just once. Over 3% of the sample is in the top ten clones.

This clone appeared once. This clone's antigen is unknown. No base qualities exist here, and no much larger clone lies one base off it. The paper as a whole reports these results and caveats: The amount of clinical and demographic metadata varied by source and participant and was provided uncurated.

Participants in the prospective study were enrolled through a virtual design, were aged roughly 18 to 100 years, and lived in about 25 United States geographic areas. To assign participants to cohorts, the prospective study relied on clinical history that participants themselves reported in a screening survey and a study questionnaire. Mobile phlebotomists in the prospective study collected whole blood, serum and a nasopharyngeal or oropharyngeal swab from every participant. Prospective study participants could optionally give additional blood draws and questionnaires over an approximately 2-month period. Before DNA extraction, blood samples from the prospective study were shipped at room temperature or frozen. Sequences MGHDK (CDR1) and SYGVNS (CDR2) are obtained from the germline V gene. V sheds 1 base and J sheds 7 bases, leaving 9 bases between their ends. The CDR3, cysteine through phenylalanine, is 13 amino acids long. The only DNA kept is the CDR3, 39 bases in frame from the first base.

The chain is encoded by TRBV25-1 joined to TRBJ2-3; possibly the D gene is TRBD1, per 6 matching bases. The sequencing input was PBMCs or T cells enriched from blood (not recorded which). This clonotype originated in a woman between 40 and 50 years old with acute COVID-19. The CDR3 region: CASSELGGYTQYF. The sequenced DNA is TGTGCCAGCAGTGAATTAGGGGGATATACGCAGTATTTT.